Each of the 29 T cell receptor beta chains below was sequenced from the same sample in a study of blood T cell repertoires in COVID-19 (dated by TCRdb to 2020 to 2022). Library creation used the immunoSEQ multiplex PCR assay. TCRdb's version of the immuneACCESS table is confined to in-frame rearrangements and falls short of the full clone set. An unresolved V gene accounts for under half of the shortfall where checked; the remainder is of unknown origin. This sample lists about 300,000 clones; around 86% were detected once. The ten largest clones add up to roughly 4.5% of the sample. Sequenced sample: PBMCs or T cells enriched from blood (not recorded which). Source of these receptors: a man younger than 40 who had recovered from COVID-19.

The chain recombines TRBV7-2 with TRBJ2-5; D is undetermined. Germline V gene data show CDR1 as SGHTA and CDR2 as FQGNSA. Deletions cut 2 bases from V and 5 bases from J, with 9 bases between. The CDR3 spans 13 residues. The CDR3 reads CASSLQISETQYF. The CDR3 DNA reads TGTGCCAGCAGCTTACAGATTTCGGAGACCCAGTACTTC.

The genes are TRBV7-2 and TRBJ1-3, with 9 positions matching TRBD1. The CDR3 covers 16 residues. Per germline, CDR1 SGHTA and CDR2 FQGNSA. V shed 1 base and J 4 bases; nucleotides not matched to a gene: 5. The CDR3 spells CASSLGTGVTGNTIYF. CDR3 in DNA: TGTGCCAGCAGCTTAGGGACAGGGGTAACCGGAAACACCATATATTTT.

This clone showed up just a few times. In nucleotides, the CDR3 is TGTGCCACCAGTGACCGTCCAACTAGCGGGAAGATCCAAGAGACCCAGTACTTC. The encoded protein is CATSDRPTSGKIQETQYF. The genes are TRBV24-1 and TRBJ2-5; 10 bases map to TRBD2. V lost 4 bases to trimming and J lost 1 base; unmatched junction nucleotides: 11. Germline CDR1 reads KGHDR; CDR2 reads SFDVKD. This CDR3 contains 18 residues.

The J gene is TRBJ1-1, the V gene TRBV18; D is unresolved. Germline lookup yields CDR1 KGHSH and CDR2 LQKENI. V lost 3 bases to trimming and J lost 4 bases, with 12 bases between them. The CDR3 length is 14 residues. CDR3 bases: TGTGCCAGCTCACCCTCTGATGTGCGCACTGAAGCTTTCTTT. This gives the protein CASSPSDVRTEAFF.

The rearrangement links TRBV9 to TRBJ1-2; 7 bases map to TRBD1. Germline values: CDR1 SGDLS, CDR2 YYNGEE. V dropped 3 bases and J dropped 7; count of bases not matched to a gene: 6. The CDR3 covers 13 residues. This chain's CDR3 is CASSGTGESGYTF. In DNA form, the CDR3 reads TGTGCCAGCAGCGGAACAGGGGAATCTGGCTACACCTTC.

The CDR3 here is CASSGLAGGDEQYF. The CDR3 region has the DNA TGTGCCAGCAGTGGACTAGCGGGAGGCGACGAGCAGTACTTC. This rearrangement joins TRBV6-1 to TRBJ2-7; 13 nucleotides agree with TRBD2. Trimming cost V 4 bases and J 5 bases; bases outside gene matches: 2. Per germline, CDR1 MNHNS and CDR2 SASEGT. This CDR3 is built from 14 residues.

This chain's CDR3 is CASSINDRTSGYTF. The CDR3 DNA reads TGTGCCAGTAGTATTAATGACAGAACCAGTGGCTACACCTTC. The chain uses TRBV19 and TRBJ1-2, with TRBD1 as a possible D gene (5 bases). Trimming stripped 3 bases from V and 7 bases from J, with 15 bases between. CDR3 length: 14 residues. Germline CDR1 reads LNHDA; CDR2 reads SQIVND (reference sequence).

This chain connects TRBV6-5 to TRBJ1-2; maybe TRBD1 (6 bases). Trimming removed 0 bases from V and 4 bases from J, with 12 bases in between. The CDR3 is 15 amino acids. The germline CDR1 and CDR2 sequences are MNHEY and SVGAGI. The CDR3 loop is CASSYSRTEVYGYTF. In DNA, the CDR3 is TGTGCCAGCAGTTACTCGCGGACAGAAGTCTATGGCTACACCTTC.

V usage is TRBV2 and J usage is TRBJ1-1, with a weak D call TRBD1 (5 bases). Between the trimmed V and J ends, which lost 11 bases and 3 bases, there was a span of 13 bases. This CDR3 comprises 12 residues. Per the germline V gene, CDR1 is SNHLY and CDR2 is FYNNEI. This chain's CDR3 is CAGGIGDTEAFF. CDR3 nucleotides: TGTGCCGGGGGGATCGGGGACACTGAAGCTTTCTTT. Filled out from reference TRBV2 and TRBJ1-1, the complete variable domain reads EPEVTQTPSHQVTQMGQEVILRCVPISNHLYFYWYRQILGQKVEFLVSFYNNEISEKSEIFDDQFSVERPDGSNFTLKIRSTKLEDSAMYFCAGGIGDTEAFFGQGTRLTVV.

The J gene is TRBJ2-7, the V gene TRBV6-5, with no clear D. The CDR3 is 15 residues long. V gave up 2 bases and J gave up 6 bases, with 17 bases separating them. Germline values: CDR1 MNHEY, CDR2 SVGAGI. CDR3 sequence (DNA): TGTGCCAGCAGTTACATAGGAAATAAGCCAGGCGAGCAGTACTTC. Translating gives CASSYIGNKPGEQYF.

The chain links TRBV15 to TRBJ2-7; D is possibly TRBD1 (6 bases). CDR1 is LNHNV, CDR2 YYDKDF, per germline (reference sequence). With 0 bases removed from V and 0 bases from J, the gap between germline ends came to 9 bases. The length of the CDR3 is 15 residues. CDR3 in amino acids: CATSREKQGSYEQYF. CDR3 bases: TGTGCCACCAGCAGAGAAAAACAGGGCTCCTACGAGCAGTACTTC. The complete variable domain, with remaining parts taken from reference TRBV15 and TRBJ2-7, reads DAMVIQNPRYQVTQFGKPVTLSCSQTLNHNVMYWYQQKSSQAPKLLFHYYDKDFNNEADTPDNFQSRRPNTSFCFLDIRSPGLGDTAMYLCATSREKQGSYEQYFGPGTRLTVT.

The chain couples TRBV7-9 to TRBJ2-1, with D perhaps TRBD2 (6 bases). Trimming stripped 5 bases from V and 4 bases from J, with 18 bases between. CDR3 size: 16 residues. Germline values: CDR1 SEHNR, CDR2 FQNEAQ (reference sequence). The chain's CDR3 is CASSKMTRRLYNEQFF. The DNA for the CDR3 is TGTGCCAGCAGCAAAATGACTAGGAGGTTATACAATGAGCAGTTCTTC.

The gene calls are TRBV3-1 (or the pseudogene TRBV3-2) and TRBJ2-7; 9 bases match TRBD2. There are 15 residues in the CDR3. Germline CDR1 is LGHDT and CDR2 is YNNKEL (reference sequence). With V trimmed by 4 bases and J by 3 bases, 7 bases remained unmatched. DNA for the CDR3: TGTGCCAGCAGCCTCCGGACTAGCGCGGACTACGAGCAGTACTTC. Residues: CASSLRTSADYEQYF.

The chain has TRBV24-1 and TRBJ2-7; 8 positions agree with TRBD1. This CDR3 has 12 amino acids. CDR1 is KGHDR and CDR2 is SFDVKD in the germline V gene. Losses at the gene ends were 9 bases for V and 2 bases for J; bases not matched to a gene: 2. The CDR3 reads CATGQGPYEQYF. The CDR3 bases are TGTGCCACCGGACAGGGACCCTACGAGCAGTACTTC.

This chain uses TRBV5-4 with TRBJ2-7; 7 nucleotides align to TRBD1. From germline, CDR1 is SGHNT and CDR2 YYREEE (reference sequence). Trimming took 7 bases from V and 4 from J; bases not matched to a gene: 8. This CDR3 has 13 amino acids. The CDR3 sequence is CASSQDRIYEQYF. CDR3 DNA sequence: TGTGCCAGCTCCCAGGACAGGATTTACGAGCAGTACTTC.

The chain recombines TRBV5-5 with TRBJ2-6; 8 bases are shared with TRBD1. CDR3 size: 17 residues. J was trimmed by 3 bases and V by 6 bases; bases with no gene match: 11. Germline V gives CDR1 SGHKS, CDR2 YYEKEE (reference sequence). In nucleotides, the CDR3 is TGTGCCAGCACCCTGGGGGCAGGGGGCAGTGGGGCCAACGTCCTGACTTTC. This sequence encodes CASTLGAGGSGANVLTF.

The chain links TRBV7-6 to TRBJ2-2; 7 bases agree with TRBD2. The CDR3 contains 14 residues. Germline trimming cut 5 bases from V and 5 bases from J; bases unmatched to any gene: 5. From germline, CDR1 is SGHVS and CDR2 FNYEAQ. The CDR3 protein is CASSNWGGTGELFF. CDR3 DNA sequence: TGTGCCAGCAGCAACTGGGGAGGGACCGGGGAGCTGTTTTTT.

The rearrangement uses TRBV4-1 and TRBJ2-7; no firm D call. Germline V gene lookup returns CDR1 MGHRA and CDR2 YSYEKL. The V and J ends lost 4 bases and 2 bases respectively, with 9 bases between them. There are 13 residues in the CDR3. The CDR3 coding sequence is TGCGCCAGCAGCCCGCAGGCCCCCTACGAGCAGTACTTC. This codes for CASSPQAPYEQYF.

This clone was seen only once. The chain is built from TRBV7-8 and TRBJ1-2; TRBD1 agrees at 7 bases. This CDR3 contains 16 residues. From germline, CDR1 is SGHVS and CDR2 FQNEAQ. Losses at the gene ends were 5 bases for V and 2 bases for J; bases not matched to a gene: 11. The CDR3 loop is CASSPLRGQPNYGYTF. The CDR3 DNA reads TGTGCCAGCAGCCCCCTTAGGGGACAGCCAAACTATGGCTACACCTTC.

The gene calls are TRBV10-2 and TRBJ2-3; TRBD2 aligns across 10 bases. V was pared by 3 bases and J by 4 bases, with 4 bases of the junction left unmatched. Germline values: CDR1 WSHSY, CDR2 SAAADI. The CDR3 has 15 amino acids. CDR3 residues: CASSESGGGPDTQYF. The CDR3 DNA sequence: TGCGCCAGCAGTGAAAGCGGGGGGGGGCCAGATACGCAGTATTTT.

The chain joins TRBV5-1 to TRBJ2-3; D may be TRBD2 (5 bases). From germline, CDR1 is SGHRS and CDR2 YFSETQ. The CDR3 is 15 residues long. Trimming cost V 0 bases and J 6 bases, with 14 bases left between them. The chain's CDR3 is CASSLVGNERDTQYF. CDR3 nucleotide sequence: TGCGCCAGCAGCTTGGTGGGCAACGAGCGGGATACGCAGTATTTT. The full variable domain, in which reference TRBV5-1 and TRBJ2-3 provide the parts outside the CDR3, is KAGVTQTPRYLIKTRGQQVTLSCSPISGHRSVSWYQQTPGQGLQFLFEYFSETQRNKGNFPGRFSGRQFSNSRSEMNVSTLELGDSALYLCASSLVGNERDTQYFGPGTRLTVL.

This clone was detected a few times. This rearrangement joins TRBV5-4 to TRBJ2-7; 9 nucleotides match TRBD2. The CDR3 is 14 amino acids. Trimming took 7 bases from V and 4 from J; bases not matched to a gene: 9. Germline V gene data show CDR1 as SGHNT and CDR2 as YYREEE (reference sequence). The CDR3 DNA reads TGTGCCAGCGCCCGGGGCGGGGGGGAGTACGAGCAGTACTTC. It encodes CASARGGGEYEQYF.

CDR3 coding DNA: TGTGCCAGCAGCTCCAGGACATCCGAGACCCAGTACTTC. The encoded protein is CASSSRTSETQYF. The J gene is TRBJ2-5, the V gene TRBV7-2; D perhaps matches TRBD1 (5 bases). This CDR3 has 13 amino acids. V was clipped by 4 bases and J by 5 bases, with 11 bases between them. The germline V gene encodes CDR1 SGHTA and CDR2 FQGNSA.

The chain employs TRBV20-1 and TRBJ2-1, with 8 bases that match TRBD2. The CDR3 loop spans 14 amino acids. V lost 4 bases, J lost 6 bases, and 8 bases stayed unmatched. The germline gives CDR1 DFQATT, CDR2 SNEGSKA (reference sequence). This CDR3 reads CSANDGGALNEQFF. The CDR3 region has the DNA TGCAGTGCTAATGACGGGGGGGCCCTCAATGAGCAGTTCTTC.

This clone was detected once. V is TRBV5-1 and J is TRBJ2-5, with a possible D match to TRBD2 (5 bases). Per germline, CDR1 SGHRS and CDR2 YFSETQ. V was cut by 4 bases and J by 4 bases, with 14 bases left in between. The CDR3 covers 14 residues. The CDR3 protein is CASSPRASLETQYF. The CDR3 bases are TGCGCCAGCAGCCCCCGGGCTAGCTTAGAGACCCAGTACTTC.

This rearrangement joins TRBV27 to TRBJ2-7, with 9 bases aligning to TRBD1. The CDR3 contains 15 residues. Trimming took 2 bases from V and 3 from J; bases not matched to a gene: 5. CDR1 MNHEY and CDR2 SMNVEV come from the germline V gene (reference sequence). The CDR3 sequence is CASSLGMGQGYEQYF. CDR3 nucleotides: TGTGCCAGCAGTTTAGGAATGGGACAGGGCTACGAGCAGTACTTC.

The V and J genes are TRBV9 and TRBJ1-2; TRBD1 agrees at 10 bases. CDR1 is SGDLS, CDR2 YYNGEE, per germline. V shed 4 bases and J 8 bases; nucleotides not matched to a gene: 17. The CDR3 sequence is 17 residues long. The CDR3 DNA is TGTGCCAGCAGCTCCTCGGGGGACAGGGGTGCCAGTTGGGGCTACACCTTC. Protein sequence: CASSSSGDRGASWGYTF.

This chain joins TRBV30 and TRBJ1-1; D unresolved. The V end lost 4 bases, the J end lost 0 bases, and 6 bases lay between the germline ends. Germline V CDR1 and CDR2: GTSNPN, SVGIG (reference sequence). The length of the CDR3 is 12 residues. The CDR3 sequence is CAWILMNTEAFF. The DNA for the CDR3 is TGTGCCTGGATACTTATGAACACTGAAGCTTTCTTT.

For this clone: Distinct nucleotide sequences in the sample also encode this CDR3. This chain uses TRBV3-1 (or the pseudogene TRBV3-2) with TRBJ1-4; D possibly corresponds to TRBD1 (5 bases). V was trimmed by 4 bases and J by 3 bases, leaving 12 bases between them. Looked up from germline, CDR1 is LGHDT and CDR2 is YNNKEL (reference sequence). This CDR3 region has 15 residues. CDR3 sequence reads: CASSPRVLANEKLFF. The CDR3 bases are TGTGCCAGCAGCCCCAGGGTCTTAGCTAATGAAAAACTGTTTTTT.